This T cell receptor (beta chain) was observed in a study of blood T cell repertoires in COVID-19. Across the study: Nucleic acid was either cDNA or gDNA, and it came from T cells, B-cell-depleted T cells, or PBMCs.

The CDR3 extends over 12 amino acids. V lost 6 bases, J lost 9 bases, and 15 bases lay in between. The germline gives CDR1 SNHLY, CDR2 FYNNEI. Produced via immunoSEQ multiplex PCR; TCRdb's table is partial and in-frame only. The sample lists a few hundred thousand clones, approximately 88% occurring once. The V call is TRBV2, the J call TRBJ2-7; a possible D gene is TRBD1 (6 bases). This clonotype was obtained from a man younger than 30 who had recovered from COVID-19. The sequenced sample consisted of peripheral blood. CDR3 region: CASRGTLQGQYF. DNA of the CDR3: TGTGCCAGCAGGGGGACACTTCAGGGGCAGTACTTC.